A single sample gave rise to the 14 T cell receptor beta chains below, sequenced in a study of cytotoxic CD8 clonotypes in ibrutinib-treated CLL. TCRdb's table, derived via immunoSEQ multiplex PCR, lists solely in-frame clones and lacks some. The sample yields fewer than 90,000 clones, around two thirds seen once. Source: PBMCs, taken after 12 months of ibrutinib treatment. These receptors came from a human donor with chronic lymphocytic leukemia.

The chain combines TRBV5-1 with TRBJ2-2; D remains unclear. V was trimmed by 0 bases and J by 3 bases, leaving 9 bases between them. The CDR3 runs to 15 residues. Germline values: CDR1 SGHRS, CDR2 YFSETQ. This CDR3 is CASSLATSHTGELFF. The CDR3 DNA sequence: TGCGCCAGCAGCTTGGCCACAAGTCACACCGGGGAGCTGTTTTTT.

The chain links TRBV7-2 to TRBJ1-4, with a weak D call TRBD1 (6 bases). The V end was cut by 5 bases, the J end by 0 bases, with 7 bases between. Germline V gives CDR1 SGHTA, CDR2 FQGNSA. This CDR3 is 14 amino acids long. The CDR3 DNA reads as TGTGCCAGCAGCCGGACAGCAACTAATGAAAAACTGTTTTTT. Translating gives CASSRTATNEKLFF.

The V and J genes are TRBV25-1 and TRBJ1-2, with a possible D match to TRBD1 (6 bases). CDR1 is MGHDK and CDR2 is SYGVNS in the germline V gene. The germline V and J ends were trimmed by 10 bases and 0 bases, with 18 bases remaining between them. The length of the CDR3 is 15 residues. The CDR3 loop is CANLRQAGSNYGYTF. In DNA, the CDR3 is TGTGCCAACCTTAGACAGGCGGGCTCTAACTATGGCTACACCTTC.

CDR3 region: CSGELSENYGYTF. CDR3 coding DNA: TGCAGCGGGGAACTATCAGAGAACTATGGCTACACCTTC. The J gene is TRBJ1-2, the V gene TRBV29-1; no reliable D call. The CDR3 spans 13 residues. The germline V and J ends were trimmed by 7 bases and 2 bases, with 14 bases remaining between them. Germline CDR1 SQVTM, CDR2 ANQGSEA. The variable domain in full, completed from reference TRBV29-1 and TRBJ1-2, reads SAVISQKPSRDICQRGTSLTIQCQVDSQVTMMFWYRQQPGQSLTLIATANQGSEATYESGFVIDKFPISRPNLTFSTLTVSNMSPEDSSIYLCSGELSENYGYTFGSGTRLTVV.

The rearrangement joins TRBV5-6 to TRBJ1-6, with D possibly being TRBD1 (5 bases). The V and J ends lost 1 base and 0 bases respectively, with 17 bases between them. Germline V lookup: CDR1 SGHDT, CDR2 YYEEEE. CDR3 length equals 19 residues. The CDR3 nucleotides read TGTGCCAGCAGCTTGTGGTTGTGGCAGGGAAGCTCCTATAATTCACCCCTCCACTTT. Encoded protein: CASSLWLWQGSSYNSPLHF.

This clone showed up just a few times. V gene TRBV7-2 combines with J gene TRBJ2-7, with TRBD1 matching over 10 bases. The V gene end was trimmed by 3 bases and the J gene end by 4 bases; junction bases not matched to a gene: 3. This CDR3 has 14 residues. Germline-derived CDR1 and CDR2 are SGHTA and FQGNSA. The CDR3: CASSLTGGWYEQYF. The CDR3 DNA reads TGTGCCAGCAGCTTGACAGGGGGCTGGTACGAGCAGTACTTC.

In its sample, this clone was seen a few times. The chain couples TRBV27 to TRBJ1-2; TRBD1 matches at 8 bases. CDR3 length equals 13 residues. Looked up from germline, CDR1 is MNHEY and CDR2 is SMNVEV (reference sequence). V lost 10 bases to trimming and J lost 6 bases; unmatched junction nucleotides: 10. The CDR3 reads CATKHQQGDGYTF. CDR3 nucleotides: TGTGCCACCAAACATCAACAGGGGGATGGCTACACCTTC.

This chain connects TRBV4-3 to TRBJ2-7, with 10 bases identical to TRBD1. V lost 5 bases to trimming and J lost 2 bases; unmatched junction nucleotides: 6. The V gene's germline CDR1 is LGHNA and CDR2 YSLEER. The CDR3 runs 15 residues. CDR3 DNA: TGCGCCAGCAGCACCCGGACAGGGGGGGCCTACGAGCAGTACTTC. Translation gives CASSTRTGGAYEQYF.

The chain is built from TRBV27 and TRBJ1-1; 7 bases fit TRBD1. CDR3 length: 16 amino acids. Germline V lookup: CDR1 MNHEY, CDR2 SMNVEV (reference sequence). V was pared by 6 bases and J by 4 bases, with 14 bases of the junction left unmatched. This CDR3 reads CASSLDNRGSITEAFF. The CDR3, as DNA: TGTGCCAGCAGCCTCGACAACAGGGGTTCGATCACTGAAGCTTTCTTT.

This chain connects TRBV29-1 to TRBJ1-1; 8 bases line up with TRBD1. V gave up 7 bases and J gave up 1 base; unmatched junction bases: 8. The CDR3 consists of 14 residues. Germline-derived CDR1 and CDR2 are SQVTM and ANQGSEA. The DNA of the CDR3 is TGCAGCGCTTCGACAGGGGCGGCGAACACTGAAGCTTTCTTT. Protein: CSASTGAANTEAFF.

The genes are TRBV7-2 and TRBJ1-2; D remains unclear. This CDR3 contains 13 residues. The germline gives CDR1 SGHTA, CDR2 FQGNSA. V was trimmed by 3 bases and J by 1 base, leaving 6 bases between them. Here the CDR3 DNA reads TGTGCCAGCAGCTTTGGGGTTAACTATGGCTACACCTTC. Amino acids: CASSFGVNYGYTF.

The V gene is TRBV30, the J gene TRBJ1-3, with a weak D call TRBD1 (6 bases). CDR1 is GTSNPN and CDR2 is SVGIG in the germline V gene (reference sequence). The CDR3 consists of 15 residues. The V and J ends lost 0 bases and 0 bases respectively, with 9 bases between them. The CDR3 DNA reads as TGTGCCTGGAGTGTAGGGGGATACTCTGGAAACACCATATATTTT. Translation: CAWSVGGYSGNTIYF.

This chain joins TRBV19 and TRBJ1-5; perhaps TRBD1 as D (5 bases). CDR3 length: 13 amino acids. The germline V gene has CDR1 LNHDA and CDR2 SQIVND (reference sequence). V lost 8 bases and J 2 bases, leaving 10 bases between the germline ends. This CDR3 reads CASEGVGNQPQHF. CDR3 coding DNA: TGTGCCAGTGAAGGGGTGGGCAATCAGCCCCAGCATTTT.

CDR3 DNA sequence: TGCAGTGCTAGAATCGGGCAGACCCAGTACTTC. As protein: CSARIGQTQYF. The chain carries TRBV20-1 and TRBJ2-5; D is unclear. The CDR3 runs 11 residues. V lost 2 bases to trimming and J lost 6 bases, with 7 bases between them. CDR1 and CDR2 (germline): DFQATT, SNEGSKA (reference sequence).